This T cell receptor beta chain appears in the sequencing data of a study of T cells after yellow fever vaccination. Study details: In the case of low-cell-number fractions, SMART-Seq v4 Ultra Low Input was used for preparation.

Study results and caveats: Researchers cautioned that FACS-sorted repertoires could harbor abundant clonotypes contaminating from the bulk population. The secondary response was weaker but peaked faster, day 5 versus 15.

5'RACE template switching added a universal primer site and UMIs to TCR cDNA. TCRdb reanalysed the 5' RACE reads using MiXCR and keeps one entry per CDR3 protein. Of roughly 250,000 distinct CDR3 sequences listed, 10% to 15% were seen once; the top ten hold around 0.49%. CDR3 length: 18 residues. A word on this clonotype: Its antigen is currently unknown.

This receptor was obtained from a man in his thirties or forties who received the YFV17D yellow fever vaccine. The chain couples TRBV21-1 to TRBJ2-1. TRBV21-1 is flagged as a pseudogene. Sample: CD4+ T cells sorted from PBMCs, taken 45 days after the yellow fever booster vaccination. CDR3 nucleotide sequence: TGTGCCAGCAGCAAAGCGTTTGGGAAAAAACTCTCCTACAATGAGCAGTTCTTC. This encodes CASSKAFGKKLSYNEQFF.